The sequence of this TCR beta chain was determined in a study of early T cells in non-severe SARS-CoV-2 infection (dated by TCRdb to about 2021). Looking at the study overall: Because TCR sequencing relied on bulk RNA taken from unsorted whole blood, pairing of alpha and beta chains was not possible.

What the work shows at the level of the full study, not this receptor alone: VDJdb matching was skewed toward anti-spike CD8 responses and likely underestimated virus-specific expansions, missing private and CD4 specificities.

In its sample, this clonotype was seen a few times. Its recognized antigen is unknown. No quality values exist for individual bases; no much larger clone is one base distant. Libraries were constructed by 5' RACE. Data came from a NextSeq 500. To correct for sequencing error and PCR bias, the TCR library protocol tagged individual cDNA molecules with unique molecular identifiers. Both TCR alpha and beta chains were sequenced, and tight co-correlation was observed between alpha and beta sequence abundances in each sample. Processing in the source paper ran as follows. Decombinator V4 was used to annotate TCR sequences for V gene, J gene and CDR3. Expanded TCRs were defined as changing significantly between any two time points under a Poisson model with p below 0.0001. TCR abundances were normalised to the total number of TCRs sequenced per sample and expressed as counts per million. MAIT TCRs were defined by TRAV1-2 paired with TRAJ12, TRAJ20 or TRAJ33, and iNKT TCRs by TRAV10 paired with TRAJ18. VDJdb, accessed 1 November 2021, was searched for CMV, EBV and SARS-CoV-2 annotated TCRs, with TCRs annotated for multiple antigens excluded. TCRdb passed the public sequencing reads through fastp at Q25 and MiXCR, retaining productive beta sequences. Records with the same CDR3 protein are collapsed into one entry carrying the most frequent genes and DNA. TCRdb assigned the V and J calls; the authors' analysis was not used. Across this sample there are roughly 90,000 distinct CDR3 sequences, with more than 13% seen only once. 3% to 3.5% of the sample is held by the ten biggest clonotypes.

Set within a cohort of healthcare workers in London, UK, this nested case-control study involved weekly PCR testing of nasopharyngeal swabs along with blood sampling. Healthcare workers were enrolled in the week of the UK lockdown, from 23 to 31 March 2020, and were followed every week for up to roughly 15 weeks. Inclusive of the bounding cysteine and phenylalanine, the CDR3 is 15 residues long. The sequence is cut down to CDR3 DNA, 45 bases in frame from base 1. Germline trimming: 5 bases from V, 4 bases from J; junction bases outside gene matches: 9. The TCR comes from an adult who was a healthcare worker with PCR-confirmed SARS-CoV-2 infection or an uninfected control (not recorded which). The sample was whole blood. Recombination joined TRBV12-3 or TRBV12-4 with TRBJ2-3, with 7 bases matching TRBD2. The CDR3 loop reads CASSPGKGGADTQYF. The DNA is TGTGCCAGCAGTCCTGGGAAGGGAGGGGCAGATACGCAGTATTTT.